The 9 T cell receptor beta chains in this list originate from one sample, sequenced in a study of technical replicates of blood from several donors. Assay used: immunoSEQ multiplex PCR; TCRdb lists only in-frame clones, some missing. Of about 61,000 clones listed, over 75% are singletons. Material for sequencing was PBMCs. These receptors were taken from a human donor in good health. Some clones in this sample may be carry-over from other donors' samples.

The CDR3 DNA sequence: TGTGCCAGCAGCTTAGACGGCGGAGGGACAGATACGCAGTATTTT. Translated, it gives CASSLDGGGTDTQYF. The rearrangement links TRBV7-2 to TRBJ2-3, with D tentatively TRBD2 (6 bases). The CDR3 loop spans 15 amino acids. Germline V gene lookup returns CDR1 SGHTA and CDR2 FQGNSA. Deletions cut 1 base from V and 3 bases from J, with 11 bases between.

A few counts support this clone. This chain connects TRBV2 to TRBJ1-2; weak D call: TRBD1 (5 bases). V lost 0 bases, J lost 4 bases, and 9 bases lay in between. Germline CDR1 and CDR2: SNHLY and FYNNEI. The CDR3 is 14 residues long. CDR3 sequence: CASSEASQGYGYTF. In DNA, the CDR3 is TGTGCCAGCAGTGAAGCGAGTCAGGGCTATGGCTACACCTTC.

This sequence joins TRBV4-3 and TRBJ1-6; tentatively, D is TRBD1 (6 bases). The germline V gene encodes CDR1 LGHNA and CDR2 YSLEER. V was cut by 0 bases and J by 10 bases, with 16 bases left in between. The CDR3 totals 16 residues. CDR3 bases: TGCGCCAGCAGCCAAGAATCAGTGGGGGCCATATCACCCCTCCACTTT. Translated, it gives CASSQESVGAISPLHF.

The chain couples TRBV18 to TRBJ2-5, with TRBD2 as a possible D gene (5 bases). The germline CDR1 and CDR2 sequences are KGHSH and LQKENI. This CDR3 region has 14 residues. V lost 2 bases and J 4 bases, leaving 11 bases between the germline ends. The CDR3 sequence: CASSPKGDRETQYF. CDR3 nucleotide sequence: TGTGCCAGCTCACCAAAGGGAGATCGAGAGACCCAGTACTTC.

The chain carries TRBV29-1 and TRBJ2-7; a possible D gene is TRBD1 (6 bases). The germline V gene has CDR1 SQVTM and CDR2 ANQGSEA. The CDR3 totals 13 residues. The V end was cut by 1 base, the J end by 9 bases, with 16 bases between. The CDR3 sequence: CSVEAGVGTRQYF. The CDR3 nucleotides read TGCAGCGTTGAAGCAGGGGTGGGGACGAGGCAGTACTTC.

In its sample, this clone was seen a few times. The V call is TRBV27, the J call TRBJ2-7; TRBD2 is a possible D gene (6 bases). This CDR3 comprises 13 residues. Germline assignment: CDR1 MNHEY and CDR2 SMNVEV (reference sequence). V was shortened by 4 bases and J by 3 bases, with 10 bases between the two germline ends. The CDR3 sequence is CASSYGGNYEQYF. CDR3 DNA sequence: TGTGCCAGCAGTTACGGCGGGAACTACGAGCAGTACTTC.

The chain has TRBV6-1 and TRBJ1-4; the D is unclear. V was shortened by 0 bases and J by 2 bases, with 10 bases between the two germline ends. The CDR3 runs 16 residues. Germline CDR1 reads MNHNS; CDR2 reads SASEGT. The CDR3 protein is CASSEARAFTNEKLFF. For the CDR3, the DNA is TGTGCCAGCAGTGAAGCCCGCGCATTTACTAATGAAAAACTGTTTTTT.

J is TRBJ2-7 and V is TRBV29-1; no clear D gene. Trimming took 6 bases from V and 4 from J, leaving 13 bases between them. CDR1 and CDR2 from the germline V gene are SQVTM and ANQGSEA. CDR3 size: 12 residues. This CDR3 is CSVRRGNYEQYF. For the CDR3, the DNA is TGCAGCGTCCGCAGAGGAAATTACGAGCAGTACTTC.

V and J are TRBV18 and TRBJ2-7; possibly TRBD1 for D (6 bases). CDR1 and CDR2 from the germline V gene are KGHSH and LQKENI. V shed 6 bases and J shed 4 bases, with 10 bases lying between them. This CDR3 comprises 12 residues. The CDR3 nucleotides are TGTGCCAGCTCCCGGACAGCTTACGAGCAGTACTTC. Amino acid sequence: CASSRTAYEQYF.